Each of the 25 T cell receptor beta chains below was sequenced from the same sample in a study of CD8+ T cells in alopecia areata. Described treatment: oral pan-JAK inhibitor, 5-10 mg twice daily. Following extraction, RNA underwent reverse transcription to cDNA, which served as the sequencing template. Profiling relied on immunoSEQ multiplex PCR, and the TCRdb table lists in-frame clones only, not all of them. The sample records 150,000 or so clones, about 88% being singletons. The sequenced sample was CD8+ T cells sorted from blood, obtained at week 4, from a patient treated with tofacitinib. The receptors here all came from a human donor with alopecia areata.

The V call is TRBV4-1, the J call TRBJ2-7; D is unclear. V was clipped by 0 bases and J by 4 bases, with 10 bases between them. The germline V gene has CDR1 MGHRA and CDR2 YSYEKL. The CDR3 runs to 14 residues. The CDR3 region is CASSQDLTDYEQYF. CDR3 in DNA: TGCGCCAGCAGCCAAGATCTAACAGATTACGAGCAGTACTTC.

V gene TRBV5-1 combines with J gene TRBJ1-1; 7 bases fit TRBD1. This CDR3 has 14 amino acids. V dropped 2 bases and J dropped 3; count of bases not matched to a gene: 4. Germline V lookup: CDR1 SGHRS, CDR2 YFSETQ. CDR3 region: CASSLKGTDTEAFF. The CDR3 DNA is TGCGCCAGCAGCTTAAAGGGGACAGACACTGAAGCTTTCTTT.

This chain uses TRBV5-5 with TRBJ2-1, with D unclear. The germline gives CDR1 SGHKS, CDR2 YYEKEE (reference sequence). V dropped 5 bases and J dropped 4 bases, with 10 bases sitting between them. This CDR3 is 13 amino acids long. CDR3 nucleotide sequence: TGTGCCAGCAGTATCAGTTTTTACAATGAGCAGTTCTTC. Translated, it gives CASSISFYNEQFF.

V and J are TRBV2 and TRBJ2-3; the D gene could be TRBD1 or TRBD2 (5 bases each). From germline, CDR1 is SNHLY and CDR2 FYNNEI. This CDR3 comprises 16 residues. V was cut by 6 bases and J by 6 bases, with 22 bases left in between. As DNA, the CDR3 is TGTGCCAGCAGCGAGGGGCCCCCGTCGGCCCGGGATACGCAGTATTTT. It specifies CASSEGPPSARDTQYF.

The chain combines TRBV27 with TRBJ2-1; 8 bases are shared with TRBD1. The CDR3 is made up of 11 amino acids. Germline lookup yields CDR1 MNHEY and CDR2 SMNVEV (reference sequence). The trim removed 4 bases at V and 14 bases at J, leaving 4 bases unmatched. This chain's CDR3 is CASSYSGGEFF. CDR3 nucleotides: TGTGCCAGCAGTTATTCAGGGGGCGAGTTCTTC.

The V and J genes are TRBV7-9 and TRBJ2-5; 7 bases match TRBD1. The V gene's germline CDR1 is SEHNR and CDR2 FQNEAQ (reference sequence). Trimming cost V 5 bases and J 5 bases; bases outside gene matches: 8. There are 14 residues in the CDR3. The CDR3 DNA reads TGTGCCAGCAGCCCCGAGGGGGCGGGTGAGACCCAGTACTTC. Protein: CASSPEGAGETQYF.

The genes are TRBV6-5 and TRBJ2-1; 10 bases are shared with TRBD1. The germline V gene has CDR1 MNHEY and CDR2 SVGAGI. The J segment lost 7 bases and the V segment lost 7 bases, leaving 4 bases of the junction unmatched. The CDR3 is made up of 13 amino acids. CDR3 protein: CASTRDRGNEQFF. CDR3 sequence (DNA): TGTGCCAGCACCCGGGACAGGGGAAATGAGCAGTTCTTC.

The chain combines TRBV5-6 with TRBJ1-1, with D tentatively TRBD1 (6 bases). Germline lookup yields CDR1 SGHDT and CDR2 YYEEEE. V was shortened by 4 bases and J by 0 bases, with 16 bases between the two germline ends. This CDR3 comprises 16 residues. As DNA, the CDR3 is TGTGCCAGCAGCCTTTATTGGACAGATATGAACACTGAAGCTTTCTTT. Encoded protein: CASSLYWTDMNTEAFF. The variable domain in full, completed from reference TRBV5-6 and TRBJ1-1, reads DAGVTQSPTHLIKTRGQQVTLRCSPKSGHDTVSWYQQALGQGPQFIFQYYEEEERQRGNFPDRFSGHQFPNYSSELNVNALLLGDSALYLCASSLYWTDMNTEAFFGQGTRLTVV.

The chain carries TRBV9 and TRBJ2-2; 9 positions match TRBD2. The CDR3 length is 15 residues. V trimming: 3 bases; J trimming: 5 bases; junction bases outside the gene matches: 5. The germline CDR1 and CDR2 sequences are SGDLS and YYNGEE. The CDR3 loop reads CASSADSGGTGELFF. For the CDR3, the DNA is TGTGCCAGCAGCGCCGATAGCGGGGGTACCGGGGAGCTGTTTTTT.

CDR3 coding DNA: TGTGCCAGCAGCTTAGTTGGAGGACGTATACCTCAAGAGACCCAGTACTTC. It translates to CASSLVGGRIPQETQYF. The chain recombines TRBV7-8 with TRBJ2-5, with TRBD2 as a possible D gene (5 bases). This CDR3 is 17 amino acids long. Trimming left V 1 base short and J 2 bases short, with 17 bases between. Germline CDR1 reads SGHVS; CDR2 reads FQNEAQ. Full variable domain (remainder filled in from reference TRBV7-8 and TRBJ2-5): GAGVSQSPRYKVAKRGQDVALRCDPISGHVSLFWYQQALGQGPEFLTYFQNEAQLDKSGLPSDRFFAERPEGSVSTLKIQRTQQEDSAVYLCASSLVGGRIPQETQYFGPGTRLLVL.

The gene calls are TRBV6-6 and TRBJ2-7; D possibly corresponds to TRBD2 (5 bases). There are 14 residues in the CDR3. V was trimmed by 4 bases and J by 0 bases, leaving 10 bases between them. Germline values: CDR1 MNHNY, CDR2 SVGAGI (reference sequence). This CDR3 reads CASSLSTTSYEQYF. The DNA for the CDR3 is TGTGCCAGCAGTTTGTCGACTACCTCCTACGAGCAGTACTTC.

The genes are TRBV5-4 and TRBJ2-3; 8 nucleotides match TRBD2. The trim removed 5 bases at V and 4 bases at J, leaving 12 bases unmatched. Looked up from germline, CDR1 is SGHNT and CDR2 is YYREEE (reference sequence). This CDR3 is 16 amino acids long. The DNA of the CDR3 is TGTGCCAGCAGACCGAGAGCGGGGGAGGTCCCAGATACGCAGTATTTT. Amino acid sequence: CASRPRAGEVPDTQYF.

The rearrangement joins TRBV29-1 to TRBJ1-1; no clear D. Trimming removed 1 base at V and 7 bases at J, with 10 bases between. CDR3 size: 12 residues. Germline lookup yields CDR1 SQVTM and CDR2 ANQGSEA. CDR3 residues: CSVEGGRGEAFF. DNA for the CDR3: TGCAGCGTTGAAGGTGGGCGGGGTGAAGCTTTCTTT.

J is TRBJ2-7 and V is TRBV27, with 8 nucleotides matching TRBD2. The CDR3 consists of 14 residues. Losses at the gene ends were 6 bases for V and 3 bases for J; bases not matched to a gene: 7. CDR1 is MNHEY and CDR2 is SMNVEV in the germline V gene (reference sequence). This chain's CDR3 is CASSLTSGGYEQYF. Here the CDR3 DNA reads TGTGCCAGCAGCCTCACTAGCGGAGGCTACGAGCAGTACTTC.

The chain links TRBV23-1 to TRBJ2-4; D ambiguous. TRBV23-1 belongs to the ORF category, with a function that is uncertain. The CDR3 runs to 14 residues. V was cut by 8 bases and J by 0 bases, with 11 bases left in between. The CDR3 bases are TGCGCCAGCGCATATCGTGAAGCCAAAAACATTCAGTACTTC. Its translation: CASAYREAKNIQYF.

The V and J genes are TRBV30 and TRBJ2-2; D uncertain. V dropped 5 bases and J dropped 7 bases, with 11 bases sitting between them. This CDR3 is built from 12 residues. Germline V gene lookup returns CDR1 GTSNPN and CDR2 SVGIG (reference sequence). DNA for the CDR3: TGTGCCTGGGAGTTGGCCGGCGGGGAGCTGTTTTTT. Residues: CAWELAGGELFF.

The V call is TRBV30, the J call TRBJ2-1; D is uncertain. The germline V gene has CDR1 GTSNPN and CDR2 SVGIG (reference sequence). Deletions cut 1 base from V and 3 bases from J, with 10 bases between. CDR3 length: 14 residues. CDR3 amino acids: CAWSGYTFYNEQFF. CDR3 coding DNA: TGTGCCTGGAGTGGGTATACTTTCTACAATGAGCAGTTCTTC.

This clone was seen more than once but under ten times. This sequence joins TRBV5-4 and TRBJ2-2; 9 bases are a match to TRBD1. V shed 1 base, J shed 7 bases, and the junction held 8 bases outside the gene matches. Germline V gene sequence: CDR1 SGHNT, CDR2 YYREEE (reference sequence). This CDR3 is built from 16 residues. The CDR3 here is CASSLMWDRVNGELFF. The CDR3, as DNA: TGTGCCAGCAGCTTGATGTGGGACAGGGTGAACGGGGAGCTGTTTTTT.

J is TRBJ2-2 and V is TRBV13; 7 bases agree with TRBD2. CDR1 is PRHDT and CDR2 is FYEKMQ in the germline V gene (reference sequence). V was pared by 3 bases and J by 3 bases, with 7 bases of the junction left unmatched. The CDR3 has 16 residues. The CDR3 loop reads CASSFNGGIDTGELFF. Here the CDR3 DNA reads TGTGCCAGCAGCTTTAACGGGGGGATCGACACCGGGGAGCTGTTTTTT.

The genes are TRBV7-9 and TRBJ1-2; D is unresolved. Per the germline V gene, CDR1 is SEHNR and CDR2 is FQNEAQ (reference sequence). The CDR3 sequence is 14 residues long. Trimming removed 1 base at V and 0 bases at J, with 6 bases between. DNA of the CDR3: TGTGCCAGCAGCTTAGGCCAGTCTAACTATGGCTACACCTTC. It codes for CASSLGQSNYGYTF.

The chain links TRBV29-1 to TRBJ2-1; TRBD2 matches at 11 bases. Per germline, CDR1 SQVTM and CDR2 ANQGSEA. The V and J ends lost 2 bases and 10 bases, in that order; junction bases with no gene match: 4. The CDR3 has 13 amino acids. The CDR3 region is CSVELAGGWEQFF. The CDR3 DNA reads as TGCAGCGTTGAACTAGCGGGGGGTTGGGAGCAGTTCTTC.

V usage is TRBV27 and J usage is TRBJ2-1; D remains unclear. This CDR3 spans 15 amino acids. Germline-derived CDR1 and CDR2 are MNHEY and SMNVEV (reference sequence). V lost 8 bases to trimming and J lost 0 bases, with 14 bases between them. CDR3 protein: CASRSPSSSYNEQFF. The DNA of the CDR3 is TGTGCCAGCCGTTCCCCCTCCAGCTCCTACAATGAGCAGTTCTTC.

This chain uses TRBV29-1 with TRBJ1-1; D is ambiguous. Trimming shortened V by 6 bases and J by 1 base, and 12 bases separated the two germline ends. The CDR3 extends over 13 amino acids. Germline CDR1 and CDR2: SQVTM and ANQGSEA. CDR3 nucleotides: TGCAGCGTCCGGGGAGATGGGAACACTGAAGCTTTCTTT. Translation: CSVRGDGNTEAFF.

The J gene is TRBJ1-2, the V gene TRBV27; 9 bases agree with TRBD1. The V segment lost 8 bases and the J segment 8 bases; nucleotides outside the gene matches: 15. The CDR3 is made up of 15 amino acids. Germline V CDR1 and CDR2: MNHEY, SMNVEV (reference sequence). CDR3 sequence reads: CASGWPNTGGGGYTF. As DNA, the CDR3 is TGTGCCAGCGGGTGGCCAAATACAGGGGGCGGGGGCTACACCTTC.

Only a few counts were recorded for this clone. This rearrangement joins TRBV4-1 to TRBJ2-5; D perhaps matches TRBD1 (5 bases). Germline V gene lookup returns CDR1 MGHRA and CDR2 YSYEKL. The CDR3 length is 13 residues. The germline V and J ends were trimmed by 2 bases and 5 bases, with 9 bases remaining between them. The CDR3 DNA follows: TGCGCCAGCAGCCAAAGGTCAGGGGAGACCCAGTACTTC. The encoded protein is CASSQRSGETQYF.